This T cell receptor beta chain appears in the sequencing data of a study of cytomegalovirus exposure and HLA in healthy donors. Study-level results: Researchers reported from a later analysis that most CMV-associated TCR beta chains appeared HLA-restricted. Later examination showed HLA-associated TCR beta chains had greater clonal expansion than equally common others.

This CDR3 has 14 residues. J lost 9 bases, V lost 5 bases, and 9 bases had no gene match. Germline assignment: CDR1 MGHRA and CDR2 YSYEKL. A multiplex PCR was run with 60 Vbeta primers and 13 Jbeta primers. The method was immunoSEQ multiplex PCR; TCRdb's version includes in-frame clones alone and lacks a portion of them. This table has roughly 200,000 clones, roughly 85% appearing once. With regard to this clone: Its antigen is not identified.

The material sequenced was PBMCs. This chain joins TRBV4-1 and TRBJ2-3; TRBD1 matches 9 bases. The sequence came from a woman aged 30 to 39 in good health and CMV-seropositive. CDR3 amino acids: CASSRTGAGGTQYF. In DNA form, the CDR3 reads TGCGCCAGCAGCAGGACAGGGGCCGGGGGCACGCAGTATTTT.